This T cell receptor beta chain comes out of a study of Ad26.COV2.S vaccination and SARS-CoV-2 variants. V lost 1 base and J 5 bases, leaving 20 bases between the germline ends. Germline V gene sequence: CDR1 SGHKS, CDR2 YYEKEE (reference sequence). The CDR3 runs 17 residues. On this clone itself: Its matching antigen is unknown.

Findings of the study overall: Reportedly, after vaccination the spike-specific CD8+ and CD4+ T cell responses displayed substantial breadth.

Some clones are missing from TCRdb's copy, which holds only in-frame ones; the method was immunoSEQ multiplex PCR. The table lists about 400,000 clones, approximately 91% of them singletons. Treatment meaning: approximately 18 received Ad26.COV2.S at low or high dose, single or two shots; several received placebo; per-sample allocation not given. Sample collection was performed on day 63 after the first vaccine or placebo injection. Donation was by an adult aged 18-55 years who was in Boston. The specimen comprised peripheral blood, sampled in a trial of Ad26.COV2.S vaccine versus placebo. The genes are TRBV5-5 and TRBJ2-3; tentatively, D is TRBD2 (6 bases). This TCR came from a person between 18 and 65 years old who received the Ad26.COV2.S COVID-19 vaccine or a placebo. This CDR3 is CASSLKSSASYGDTQYF. The CDR3 coding sequence is TGTGCCAGCAGCTTGAAATCTAGCGCCAGTTACGGAGATACGCAGTATTTT.